This TCR beta chain was recovered during a study of early T cells in non-severe SARS-CoV-2 infection. Looking at the study overall: RNA in bulk from unsorted whole blood was sequenced, and chains were unpaired.

Notes on the study in general: A preference for anti-spike CD8 responses marked VDJdb matching, which missed private and CD4 specificities.

Tagging with unique molecular identifiers was applied to individual cDNA molecules. TCRdb ran MiXCR on the 5' RACE reads and lists one entry per CDR3 protein. The repertoire has about 120,000 distinct CDR3 sequences, roughly 12% of them found once; the top ten carry 3.5% to 4%. A few counts support this clonotype. Its matching antigen is unknown. This CDR3 contains 16 residues. The V gene's germline CDR1 is MGHRA and CDR2 YSYEKL. The V and J ends lost 5 bases and 0 bases respectively, with 16 bases between them. The sequence was collected from an adult who was a healthcare worker with PCR-confirmed SARS-CoV-2 infection or an uninfected control (not recorded which). This rearrangement joins TRBV4-1 to TRBJ1-1; no clear D gene. Source: whole blood, taken at baseline. CDR3 loop: CASSTTPRGMNTEAFF. In nucleotides, the CDR3 is TGCGCCAGCAGCACTACCCCCCGGGGTATGAACACTGAAGCTTTCTTT.